The present entry profiles one T cell receptor (beta chain) with its context. Its matching antigen is unknown. The record originates from a study of CXCR3-negative and CXCR3-positive naive CD8 T cells. 5' RACE that incorporated UMI labels was used to prepare the TRB cDNA libraries. TCRdb reworked the 5' RACE reads into one entry per CDR3 protein, no DNA. Its table records tens of thousands of distinct CDR3 sequences. Germline lookup yields CDR1 LNHDA and CDR2 SQIVND (reference sequence). This CDR3 is built from 18 residues. Study outcomes and limitations: Researchers report that CXCR3-positive naive cells carry more hydrophobic TRB CDR3s than CXCR3-negative naive cells.

The TCR sequence derives from a human donor in good health. Some clones in this sample may be carry-over from other donors' samples. The sequencing input was naive CXCR3+ CD8+ T cells from blood. Subset here: CD45RO-CCR7+CD27+CD95- naive CD8+ T cells expressing CXCR3 (TNR3+). The chain is built from TRBV19 and TRBJ1-5; checking the TCRdb D call of TRBD1 is not possible without DNA. This CDR3 reads CASSLSGTGGASNQPQHF.